This T cell receptor beta chain was obtained from a study of T-cell memory formation after mild COVID-19. Germline CDR1 reads SGHRS; CDR2 reads YFSETQ. The CDR3 contains 14 residues. V gave up 1 base and J gave up 7 bases; unmatched junction bases: 3. TCRdb processed the 5' RACE reads anew with MiXCR; each CDR3 protein has one entry. This sample has approximately 300,000 distinct CDR3 sequences, with over 7% found just once. The source material was PBMCs or a T cell subset sorted from them (not recorded which). This receptor was taken from a young man who had mild COVID-19 (a few samples of this study predate the infection). Cell type and time point are not known. The genes are TRBV5-1 and TRBJ2-7, with 12 bases matching TRBD2. In nucleotides, the CDR3 is TGCGCCAGCAGCTTGTCCACTAGCGGGGGGGAGCAGTACTTC. It codes for CASSLSTSGGEQYF.